This section outlines one T cell receptor beta chain sequence together with its context. There are 17 residues in the CDR3. Unmatched junction bases numbered 14, after V lost 3 bases and J lost 8 bases. Per germline, CDR1 SGHNT and CDR2 YYREEE (reference sequence). Alpha and beta chains were covered, as first-strand cDNA relied on TRAV- and TRBV-specific primers. The authors amplified TCRs for around 20 PCR cycles with a constant-region primer and a V-primer adapter. MiXCR, applied by TCRdb to the reads, yields one record per CDR3 protein. The sample records 8,500 to 10,000 distinct CDR3 sequences, approximately 42% being singletons. The sample originates from a study of low-dose radiotherapy and immunotherapy resistance in tumors. Study context: Cohort 2, a group dosed every two weeks at 1 Gy per fraction, received 13 Gy in total over 26 weeks. Intravenously given cyclophosphamide 200 mg/m2 followed a two-week schedule that placed each dose one day before radiation and immunotherapy. Aspirin was administered orally at 300 mg daily for four cycles, commencing on cycle 1 day 1.

V gene TRBV5-4 combines with J gene TRBJ1-6; 7 bases map to TRBD1. The TCR comes from a human donor with advanced metastatic prostate, ovarian, gallbladder or colorectal cancer (not recorded which). This table probably holds off-target reads from a library built for another chain. Here the CDR3 DNA reads TGTGCCAGCAGCTGGGGGGAGGGGGCCGCTACATATTCACCCCTCCACTTT. It translates to CASSWGEGAATYSPLHF.